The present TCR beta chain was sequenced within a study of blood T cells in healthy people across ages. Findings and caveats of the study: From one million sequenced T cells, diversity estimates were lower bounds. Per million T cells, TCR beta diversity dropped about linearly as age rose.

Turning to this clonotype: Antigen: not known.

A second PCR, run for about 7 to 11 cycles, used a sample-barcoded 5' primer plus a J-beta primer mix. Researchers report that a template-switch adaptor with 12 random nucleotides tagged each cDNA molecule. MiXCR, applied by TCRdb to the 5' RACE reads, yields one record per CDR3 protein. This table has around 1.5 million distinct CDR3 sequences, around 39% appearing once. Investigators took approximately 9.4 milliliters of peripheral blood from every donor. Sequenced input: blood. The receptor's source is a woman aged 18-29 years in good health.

The CDR3 coding sequence is TGCGCCAGCAGCGTCACTAGCGGGAGGTTAGGTGAGCAGTTCTTC. It specifies CASSVTSGRLGEQFF. V gene TRBV4-1 combines with J gene TRBJ2-1; TRBD2 matches at 12 bases. Trimming removed 5 bases from V and 9 bases from J; junction bases left unmatched: 8. The CDR3 runs to 15 residues. The germline V gene has CDR1 MGHRA and CDR2 YSYEKL.